The clone carrying this TCR beta chain was recorded once. The target antigen is unknown. The data derive from a study of shared clonotypes between healthy human individuals. The CDR3 extends over 14 amino acids. The ends lost 3 bases at V and 3 bases at J; junction bases unmatched: 3. Germline V gives CDR1 SGHAT, CDR2 FQNNGV. Study conclusions and caveats: A limitation of the genetic and exposure-history diversity represented arose from few donors.

Naive CD8 populations comprised CD45RO-negative cells positively selected for CCR7, excluding terminally differentiated effector memory CD45RA+ cells. In the original workflow: Quality scores were absent from the junction-only immunoSEQ sequences, so filtering differed. TCRdb's table, derived via immunoSEQ multiplex PCR, lists solely in-frame clones and lacks some. The V and J calls and clone size are taken from that table; D and trimming were inferred from the DNA. This table has roughly 810,000 clones, around 96% appearing once. The sample consisted of naive CD8+ T cells sorted from blood. This TCR came from a man in his thirties or forties in good health. This chain connects TRBV11-2 to TRBJ1-1; the match to TRBD1 covers 8 bases. CDR3 bases: TGTGCCAGCAGCTTGCAGGGGGCGGACACTGAAGCTTTCTTT. Protein: CASSLQGADTEAFF.